Below, 28 T cell receptor beta chains from the same sample are listed, as sequenced in a study of OX40 agonist ivuxolimab in advanced cancers. TCRdb's copy holds only in-frame clones and misses some; the assay was immunoSEQ multiplex PCR. The sample includes 55,000 to 70,000 clones, around four fifths of them seen just once. The sample in question was CD4+ or CD8+ T cells sorted from blood, obtained in a trial of the OX40 agonist ivuxolimab. The source of these receptors is an adult with an advanced solid tumor such as melanoma, head and neck, liver or kidney cancer.

The V call is TRBV7-2, the J call TRBJ1-2; 7 bases are shared with TRBD1. The J segment lost 8 bases and the V segment lost 5 bases, leaving 8 bases of the junction unmatched. The V gene's germline CDR1 is SGHTA and CDR2 FQGNSA. CDR3 length: 13 amino acids. CDR3: CASSRQGLGGYTF. The CDR3 DNA reads TGTGCCAGCAGCAGACAGGGTCTGGGGGGCTACACCTTC.

The rearrangement uses TRBV19 and TRBJ2-1, with 8 positions matching TRBD2. This CDR3 contains 16 residues. Trimming at V came to 7 bases and at J to 6 bases, leaving 14 bases not matched to a gene. Germline V gene sequence: CDR1 LNHDA, CDR2 SQIVND (reference sequence). Written as DNA, the CDR3 is TGTGCCAGTAACCCTCTCTCGGGAGGGCCCTCCAATGAGCAGTTCTTC. Its protein product is CASNPLSGGPSNEQFF.

The gene calls are TRBV14 and TRBJ2-5; 8 bases match TRBD1. Germline V gene data show CDR1 as SGHDN and CDR2 as FVKESK. V trimming: 1 base; J trimming: 7 bases; junction bases outside the gene matches: 5. The length of the CDR3 is 14 residues. The CDR3: CASSQVDRGWTQYF. Here the CDR3 DNA reads TGTGCCAGCAGCCAAGTTGACAGGGGATGGACCCAGTACTTC.

This chain links TRBV6-6 with TRBJ2-5, with 9 bases identical to TRBD1. Germline CDR1 and CDR2: MNHNY and SVGAGI (reference sequence). This CDR3 region has 14 residues. V shed 5 bases, J shed 1 base, and the junction held 2 bases outside the gene matches. The CDR3 loop is CASSRQGGQETQYF. The CDR3 bases are TGTGCCAGCAGTCGACAGGGGGGCCAAGAGACCCAGTACTTC.

V gene TRBV30 combines with J gene TRBJ2-2; weak D call: TRBD2 (6 bases). This CDR3 is 14 amino acids long. With 1 base removed from V and 4 bases from J, the gap between germline ends came to 10 bases. Germline CDR1 is GTSNPN and CDR2 is SVGIG (reference sequence). The CDR3 loop reads CAWSEMGGTGELFF. The CDR3, as DNA: TGTGCCTGGAGTGAAATGGGGGGCACCGGGGAGCTGTTTTTT.

The genes are TRBV18 and TRBJ1-1; D call uncertain. CDR1 KGHSH and CDR2 LQKENI come from the germline V gene. CDR3 size: 15 residues. Trimming took 5 bases from V and 1 from J, leaving 14 bases between them. In nucleotides, the CDR3 is TGTGCCAGCTCAGCAGAACAGTGGGAGAACACTGAAGCTTTCTTT. It encodes CASSAEQWENTEAFF.

This clone occurred once. The chain uses TRBV19 and TRBJ2-2; 8 bases are a match to TRBD2. This CDR3 contains 17 residues. CDR1 is LNHDA and CDR2 is SQIVND in the germline V gene (reference sequence). V lost 0 bases and J lost 7; bases outside the gene matches: 10. The CDR3 nucleotides read TGTGCCAGTAGTATAGATCGAGGGGCTAGCGGGCGCGGGGAGCTGTTTTTT. It yields the protein CASSIDRGASGRGELFF.

The chain carries TRBV5-4 and TRBJ2-3; D is perhaps TRBD1 (6 bases). Trimming shortened V by 5 bases and J by 1 base, and 17 bases separated the two germline ends. CDR3 length equals 16 residues. Germline CDR1 SGHNT, CDR2 YYREEE (reference sequence). CDR3 coding DNA: TGTGCCAGCAGACCCAACTATGAGGGGGGCACAGATACGCAGTATTTT. It encodes CASRPNYEGGTDTQYF.

The V gene is TRBV7-9, the J gene TRBJ2-7; maybe TRBD1 (5 bases). The CDR3 has 14 residues. Germline assignment: CDR1 SEHNR and CDR2 FQNEAQ (reference sequence). V was cut by 9 bases and J by 4 bases, with 19 bases left in between. The CDR3 coding sequence is TGTGCCAGTTTAAGGGGCACTTCGCCTTACGAGCAGTACGTC. This translates into CASLRGTSPYEQYV.

The rearrangement links TRBV4-1 to TRBJ2-5; D gene unclear. This CDR3 region has 14 residues. The V gene's germline CDR1 is MGHRA and CDR2 YSYEKL. V dropped 4 bases and J dropped 1 base, with 10 bases sitting between them. The CDR3: CASSPALRQETQYF. As DNA, the CDR3 is TGCGCCAGCAGCCCAGCCCTGCGCCAAGAGACCCAGTACTTC.

The chain has TRBV7-2 and TRBJ2-7; TRBD1 agrees at 9 bases. Trimming removed 2 bases from V and 5 bases from J; junction bases left unmatched: 4. The CDR3 has 14 residues. Germline-derived CDR1 and CDR2 are SGHTA and FQGNSA. This CDR3 reads CASSLRGQGDEQYF. CDR3 coding DNA: TGTGCCAGCAGCTTAAGGGGACAGGGCGACGAGCAGTACTTC.

This sequence joins TRBV28 and TRBJ1-5; D unresolved. This CDR3 is 13 amino acids long. Germline V gene data show CDR1 as MDHEN and CDR2 as SYDVKM. Trimming stripped 6 bases from V and 11 bases from J, with 17 bases between. This CDR3 reads CASSLTGNGAQHF. DNA for the CDR3: TGTGCCAGCAGCTTGACCGGGAACGGGGCCCAGCATTTT.

The chain combines TRBV28 with TRBJ2-7; 7 nucleotides match TRBD1. Per the germline V gene, CDR1 is MDHEN and CDR2 is SYDVKM. The V segment lost 1 base and the J segment 6 bases; nucleotides outside the gene matches: 6. The CDR3 has 14 residues. DNA for the CDR3: TGTGCCAGCAGTTTATACACAGGGGCGGGCGAGCAGTACTTC. Amino acid sequence: CASSLYTGAGEQYF.

The chain links TRBV27 to TRBJ1-6; D uncertain. The ends were cut back, 2 bases at V and 7 bases at J, with 6 bases in the middle. This CDR3 spans 13 amino acids. Germline lookup yields CDR1 MNHEY and CDR2 SMNVEV (reference sequence). CDR3 protein: CASSLQDNSPLHF. The CDR3 DNA reads as TGTGCCAGCAGTTTACAGGACAATTCACCCCTCCACTTT.

This clone was seen only a few times. This chain joins TRBV4-2 and TRBJ2-3; no clear D. Looked up from germline, CDR1 is LGHNA and CDR2 is YNFKEQ. This CDR3 contains 14 residues. V was trimmed by 0 bases and J by 3 bases, leaving 7 bases between them. CDR3 protein: CASSQERGTDTQYF. CDR3 DNA: TGTGCCAGCAGCCAAGAACGAGGAACAGATACGCAGTATTTT.

The chain recombines TRBV4-3 with TRBJ2-7, with D unclear. The germline gives CDR1 LGHNA, CDR2 YSLEER. Trimming took 1 base from V and 0 from J, leaving 7 bases between them. This CDR3 is 14 amino acids long. CDR3 residues: CASSQATASYEQYF. In DNA form, the CDR3 reads TGCGCCAGCAGCCAAGCTACAGCCTCCTACGAGCAGTACTTC.

This clone was seen a single time. The chain combines TRBV9 with TRBJ2-1; 10 nucleotides line up with TRBD2. The CDR3 extends over 17 amino acids. CDR1 and CDR2 from the germline V gene are SGDLS and YYNGEE. V shed 0 bases and J 4 bases; nucleotides not matched to a gene: 7. The chain's CDR3 is CASSVGSGGAGYNEQFF. The CDR3 nucleotides read TGTGCCAGCAGCGTAGGAAGCGGGGGGGCCGGGTACAATGAGCAGTTCTTC.

This chain uses TRBV28 with TRBJ1-1; D is ambiguous. Germline loops: CDR1 MDHEN, CDR2 SYDVKM. V was cut by 3 bases and J by 0 bases, with 2 bases left in between. This CDR3 region has 12 residues. CDR3 nucleotide sequence: TGTGCCAGCAGTTTGGTGAACACTGAAGCTTTCTTT. It codes for CASSLVNTEAFF.

The chain employs TRBV18 and TRBJ2-2, with D hard to call. The V end was cut by 6 bases, the J end by 4 bases, with 12 bases between. The CDR3 consists of 14 residues. Germline CDR1 and CDR2: KGHSH and LQKENI. The CDR3 reads CASSPRLSTGELFF. CDR3 bases: TGTGCCAGCTCTCCCAGACTGAGCACCGGGGAGCTGTTTTTT.

The chain has TRBV5-4 and TRBJ1-3, with D tentatively TRBD1 (6 bases). The CDR3 loop spans 15 amino acids. Trimming removed 4 bases from V and 6 bases from J, with 17 bases in between. CDR1 and CDR2 from the germline V gene are SGHNT and YYREEE (reference sequence). The CDR3 is CASSQGGQGANTIYF. The CDR3 bases are TGTGCCAGCAGCCAAGGGGGGCAGGGAGCAAACACCATATATTTT.

The DNA of the CDR3 is TGTGCCAGCAGCTTAGCCACGCGGTATGATACTAGCACAGATACGCAGTATTTT. Translating it yields CASSLATRYDTSTDTQYF. The gene calls are TRBV7-2 and TRBJ2-3; D gene unclear. The CDR3 sequence is 18 residues long. Germline CDR1 is SGHTA and CDR2 is FQGNSA. Between the trimmed V and J ends, which lost 0 bases and 0 bases, there was a span of 16 bases.

The chain links TRBV29-1 to TRBJ2-3; possible D gene TRBD2, 6 bases. Trimming took off 7 bases at V and 5 bases at J, with 16 bases between the two ends. This CDR3 is 13 amino acids long. CDR1 SQVTM and CDR2 ANQGSEA come from the germline V gene. CDR3 sequence reads: CSARAGGVDTQYF. As DNA, the CDR3 is TGCAGCGCCCGAGCAGGAGGGGTAGATACGCAGTATTTT.

The genes are TRBV18 and TRBJ1-4; D might be TRBD1 (5 bases). CDR3 length: 13 amino acids. V lost 6 bases to trimming and J lost 6 bases, with 11 bases between them. Germline assignment: CDR1 KGHSH and CDR2 LQKENI. Here the CDR3 reads CASSLGQDEKLFF. DNA for the CDR3: TGTGCCAGCTCCCTTGGACAAGATGAAAAACTGTTTTTT.

V and J are TRBV7-2 and TRBJ2-3, with 9 bases matching TRBD1. V lost 1 base, J lost 4 bases, and 6 bases stayed unmatched. Germline V gives CDR1 SGHTA, CDR2 FQGNSA. The length of the CDR3 is 16 residues. The CDR3 is CASSLGTGGWSDTQYF. CDR3 nucleotides: TGTGCCAGCAGCTTAGGTACAGGGGGCTGGTCAGATACGCAGTATTTT.

The genes are TRBV2 and TRBJ2-2; D is uncertain. The germline V gene has CDR1 SNHLY and CDR2 FYNNEI. V lost 3 bases and J lost 1, with 21 bases in between. There are 19 residues in the CDR3. The CDR3 coding sequence is TGTGCCAGCAGTGATCGGGCTACACTTAAAACGTGGAACACCGGGGAGCTGTTTTTT. Translation: CASSDRATLKTWNTGELFF.

The V call is TRBV9, the J call TRBJ2-3; tentatively, D is TRBD1 or TRBD2 (6 bases each). The CDR3 spans 15 residues. V was pared by 5 bases and J by 4 bases, with 17 bases between. CDR1 and CDR2 (germline): SGDLS, YYNGEE. The CDR3 reads CASSAGRGRADTQYF. CDR3 coding DNA: TGTGCCAGCAGTGCGGGTCGGGGGCGCGCAGATACGCAGTATTTT. Complete variable domain (other parts from reference TRBV9 and TRBJ2-3): DSGVTQTPKHLITATGQRVTLRCSPRSGDLSVYWYQQSLDQGLQFLIQYYNGEERAKGNILERFSAQQFPDLHSELNLSSLELGDSALYFCASSAGRGRADTQYFGPGTRLTVL.

Concerning this clone: The junction does not match germline at one end; this may be a read error. The gene calls are TRBV11-1 and TRBJ2-2; TRBD2 agrees at 11 bases. Germline V gives CDR1 SGHAT, CDR2 FQDESV (reference sequence). CDR3 length: 16 residues. CDR3 sequence (DNA): TGTGCCAGCACCTTACTAGCGGGAGCTGGCACCGGGGAGCTGTTTTTT. Amino acid sequence: CASTLLAGAGTGELFF. The variable domain in full, completed from reference TRBV11-1 and TRBJ2-2, reads EAEVAQSPRYKITEKSQAVAFWCDPISGHATLYWYRQILGQGPELLVQFQDESVVDDSQLPKDRFSAERLKGVDSTLKIQPAELGDSAMYLCASTLLAGAGTGELFFGEGSRLTVL.

The chain recombines TRBV10-1 with TRBJ2-3; TRBD2 agrees at 9 bases. Trimming at V came to 3 bases and at J to 6 bases, leaving 7 bases not matched to a gene. From germline, CDR1 is WNHNN and CDR2 SYGVQD (reference sequence). This CDR3 region has 15 residues. The CDR3 protein is CASSEIAGARDTQYF. The CDR3 DNA follows: TGCGCCAGCAGTGAAATAGCGGGGGCCAGGGATACGCAGTATTTT.